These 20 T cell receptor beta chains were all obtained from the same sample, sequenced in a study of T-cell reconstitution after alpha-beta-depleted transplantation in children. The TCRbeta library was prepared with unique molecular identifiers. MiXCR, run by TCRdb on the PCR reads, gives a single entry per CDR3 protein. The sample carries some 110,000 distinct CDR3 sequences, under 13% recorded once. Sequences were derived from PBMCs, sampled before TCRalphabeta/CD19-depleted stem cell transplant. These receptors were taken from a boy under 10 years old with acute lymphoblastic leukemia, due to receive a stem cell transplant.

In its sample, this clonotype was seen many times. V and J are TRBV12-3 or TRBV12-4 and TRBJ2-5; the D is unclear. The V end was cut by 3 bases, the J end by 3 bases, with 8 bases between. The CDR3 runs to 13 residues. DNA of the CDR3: TGTGCCAGCAGTTTGGGAATCAAAGAGACCCAGTACTTC. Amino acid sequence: CASSLGIKETQYF.

The CDR3 DNA is TGCAGCGTTGAAGGGCCGACAGGTTCCTACAATGAGCAGTTCTTC. This encodes CSVEGPTGSYNEQFF. The J gene is TRBJ2-1, the V gene TRBV29-1; D might be TRBD1 (6 bases). Trimming shortened V by 1 base and J by 1 base, and 11 bases separated the two germline ends. Germline CDR1 and CDR2: SQVTM and ANQGSEA. This CDR3 has 15 residues.

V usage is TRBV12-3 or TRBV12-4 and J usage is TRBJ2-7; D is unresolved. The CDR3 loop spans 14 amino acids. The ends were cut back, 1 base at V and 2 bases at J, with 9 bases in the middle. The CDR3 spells CASSLVLGTYEQYF. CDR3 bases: TGTGCCAGCAGTTTAGTACTGGGTACCTACGAGCAGTACTTC.

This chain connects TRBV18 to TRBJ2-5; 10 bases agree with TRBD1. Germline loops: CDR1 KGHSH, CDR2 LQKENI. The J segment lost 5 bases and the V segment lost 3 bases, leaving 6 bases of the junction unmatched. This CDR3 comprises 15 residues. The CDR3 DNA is TGTGCCAGCTCACCGACGGGACAGGGGTGGGAGACCCAGTACTTC. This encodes CASSPTGQGWETQYF.

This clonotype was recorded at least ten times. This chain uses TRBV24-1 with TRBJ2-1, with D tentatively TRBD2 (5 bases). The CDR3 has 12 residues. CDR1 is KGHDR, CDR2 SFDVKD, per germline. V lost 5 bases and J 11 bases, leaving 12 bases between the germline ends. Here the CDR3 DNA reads TGTGCCACCAGTGCCCTCACGGGAAAGCAGTTCTTC. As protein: CATSALTGKQFF.

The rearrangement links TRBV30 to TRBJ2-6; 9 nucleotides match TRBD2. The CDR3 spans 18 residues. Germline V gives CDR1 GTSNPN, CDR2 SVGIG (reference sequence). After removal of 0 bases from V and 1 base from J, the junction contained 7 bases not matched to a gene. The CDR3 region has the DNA TGTGCCTGGAGTGTAAAGGGTAGCGGGAGTTCTGGGGCCAACGTCCTGACTTTC. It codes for CAWSVKGSGSSGANVLTF.

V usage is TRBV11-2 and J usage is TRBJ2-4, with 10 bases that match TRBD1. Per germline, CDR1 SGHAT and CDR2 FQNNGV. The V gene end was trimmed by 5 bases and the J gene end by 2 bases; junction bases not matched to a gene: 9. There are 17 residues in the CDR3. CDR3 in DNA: TGTGCCAGCAGCCAAACCCCGGGACAGGGGACCAAAAACATTCAGTACTTC. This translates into CASSQTPGQGTKNIQYF.

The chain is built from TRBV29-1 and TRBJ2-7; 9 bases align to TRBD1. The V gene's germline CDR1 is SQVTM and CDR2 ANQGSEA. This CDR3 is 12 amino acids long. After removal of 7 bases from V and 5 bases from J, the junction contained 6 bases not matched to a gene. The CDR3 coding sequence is TGCAGCGCCGGACAGGGGAAAAACGAGCAGTACTTC. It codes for CSAGQGKNEQYF.

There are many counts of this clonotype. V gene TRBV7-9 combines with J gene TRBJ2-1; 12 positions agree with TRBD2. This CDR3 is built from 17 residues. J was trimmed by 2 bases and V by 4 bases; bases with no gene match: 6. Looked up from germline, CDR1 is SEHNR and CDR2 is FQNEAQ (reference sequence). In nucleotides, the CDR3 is TGTGCCAGCAGCTCCCGCAGACTAGCGGGAGCCTACAATGAGCAGTTCTTC. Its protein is CASSSRRLAGAYNEQFF.

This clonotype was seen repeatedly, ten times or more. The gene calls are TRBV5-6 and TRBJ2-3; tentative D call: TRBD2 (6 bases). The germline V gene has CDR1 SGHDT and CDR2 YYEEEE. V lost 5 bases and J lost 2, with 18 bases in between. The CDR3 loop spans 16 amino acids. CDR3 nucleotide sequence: TGTGCCAGCAGTGTCCGGACTGGAGGGACCACAGATACGCAGTATTTT. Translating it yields CASSVRTGGTTDTQYF.

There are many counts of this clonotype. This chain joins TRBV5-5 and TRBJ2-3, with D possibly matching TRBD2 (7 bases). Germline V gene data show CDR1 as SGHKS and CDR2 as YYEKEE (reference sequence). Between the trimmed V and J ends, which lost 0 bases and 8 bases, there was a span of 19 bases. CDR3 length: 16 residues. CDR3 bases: TGTGCCAGCAGCTTGGCCGGGGGCGGGAGCCATCGTACGCAGTATTTT. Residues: CASSLAGGGSHRTQYF.

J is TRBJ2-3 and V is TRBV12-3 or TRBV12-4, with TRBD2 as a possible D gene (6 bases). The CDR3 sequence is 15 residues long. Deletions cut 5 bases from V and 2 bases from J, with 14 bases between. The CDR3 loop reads CASSPRTTYTDTQYF. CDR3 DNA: TGTGCCAGCAGTCCCCGGACTACCTACACAGATACGCAGTATTTT.

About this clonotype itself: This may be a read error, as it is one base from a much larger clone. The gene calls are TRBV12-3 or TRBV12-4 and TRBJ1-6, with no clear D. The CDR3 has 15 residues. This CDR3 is CASSLGEVLNTPLHF. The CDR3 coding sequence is TGTGCCAGCAGTTTAGGGGAGGTCCTTAATACACCCCTCCACTTT.

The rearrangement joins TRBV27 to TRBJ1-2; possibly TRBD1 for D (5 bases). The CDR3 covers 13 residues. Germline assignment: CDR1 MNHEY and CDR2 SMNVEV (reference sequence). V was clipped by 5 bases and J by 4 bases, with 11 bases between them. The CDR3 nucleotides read TGTGCCAGCAGTGCCTCAGGGACCTATGGCTACACCTTC. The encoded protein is CASSASGTYGYTF.

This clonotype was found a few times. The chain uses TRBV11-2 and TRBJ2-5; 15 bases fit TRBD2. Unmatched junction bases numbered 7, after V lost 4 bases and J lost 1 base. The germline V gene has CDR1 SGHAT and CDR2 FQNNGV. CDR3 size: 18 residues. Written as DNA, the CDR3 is TGTGCCAGCAGCTCCCGGACTAGCGGGGGGGAAAGCCAAGAGACCCAGTACTTC. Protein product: CASSSRTSGGESQETQYF.

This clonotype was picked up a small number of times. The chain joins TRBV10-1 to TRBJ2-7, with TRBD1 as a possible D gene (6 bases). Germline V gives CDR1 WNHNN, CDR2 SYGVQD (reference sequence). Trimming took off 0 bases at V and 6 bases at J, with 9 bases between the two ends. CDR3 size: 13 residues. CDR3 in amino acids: CASSESKGVEQYF. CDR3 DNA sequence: TGCGCCAGCAGTGAGTCGAAGGGGGTCGAGCAGTACTTC.

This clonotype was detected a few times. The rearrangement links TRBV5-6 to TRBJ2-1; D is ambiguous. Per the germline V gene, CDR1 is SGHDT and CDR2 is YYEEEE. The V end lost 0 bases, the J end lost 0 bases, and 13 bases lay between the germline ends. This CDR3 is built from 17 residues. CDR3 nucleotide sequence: TGTGCCAGCAGCTTGGGTCGGCGCCGTCTCTCCTACAATGAGCAGTTCTTC. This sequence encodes CASSLGRRRLSYNEQFF.

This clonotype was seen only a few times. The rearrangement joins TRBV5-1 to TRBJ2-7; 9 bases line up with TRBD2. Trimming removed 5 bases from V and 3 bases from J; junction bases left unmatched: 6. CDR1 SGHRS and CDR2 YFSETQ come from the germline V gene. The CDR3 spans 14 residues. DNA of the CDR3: TGCGCCAGCAGTCGGGCGGGAGGGGTCTACGAGCAGTACTTC. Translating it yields CASSRAGGVYEQYF.

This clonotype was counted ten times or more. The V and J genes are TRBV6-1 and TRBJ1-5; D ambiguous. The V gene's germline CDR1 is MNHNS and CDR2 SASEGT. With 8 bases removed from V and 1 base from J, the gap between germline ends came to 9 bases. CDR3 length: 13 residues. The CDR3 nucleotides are TGTGCCAGCGGGCGATCGAGCAATCAGCCCCAGCATTTT. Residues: CASGRSSNQPQHF.

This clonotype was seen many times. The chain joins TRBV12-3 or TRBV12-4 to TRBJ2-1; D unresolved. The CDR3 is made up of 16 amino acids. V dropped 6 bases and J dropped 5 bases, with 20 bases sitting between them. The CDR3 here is CASSRSLLASDNEQFF. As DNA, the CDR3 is TGTGCCAGCAGCCGCTCCCTTTTGGCTTCGGACAATGAGCAGTTCTTC.